Sequencing of this T cell receptor beta chain was carried out in a study of read filtering for tumor transcriptome and immune sequencing. Molecular barcoded adaptors covering alpha/delta and beta/gamma chains were used on 400 to 450 ng RNA. MiXCR, applied by TCRdb to the reads, yields one record per CDR3 protein. The data contain tens of thousands of distinct CDR3 sequences, roughly 15% of them singletons. The CDR3 consists of 13 residues. Trimming removed 7 bases from V and 5 bases from J, with 13 bases in between. In germline, CDR1 is SGHRS, CDR2 YFSETQ. This clonotype was counted many times. Every patient had bone marrow sampled while the disease was active.

Sample: a population of CD138-negative cells sorted from bone marrow. This chain connects TRBV5-1 to TRBJ2-1, with D possibly matching TRBD1 (6 bases). This clonotype was sampled from a donor at least 40 years old with multiple myeloma. CDR3: CASGDTSDNEQFF. The CDR3 coding sequence is TGCGCCAGCGGGGACACCTCTGACAATGAGCAGTTCTTC.